The 29 T cell receptor beta chains in this list originate from one sample, sequenced in a study of shared clonotypes between healthy human individuals. Here immunoSEQ multiplex PCR was the method, and the copy in TCRdb shows in-frame clones only, minus some. The table has around 100,000 clones, approximately 70% seen once; the top ten hold around 23%. The sequencing input was memory CD8+ T cells sorted from blood. The subset here: CD45RO+ cells pooled with CCR7-negative TemRA cells. All receptors come from a woman aged 30 to 39 in good health.

The chain employs TRBV27 and TRBJ2-5, with TRBD2 matching over 9 bases. Germline loops: CDR1 MNHEY, CDR2 SMNVEV (reference sequence). V lost 2 bases to trimming and J lost 5 bases; unmatched junction nucleotides: 9. There are 16 residues in the CDR3. The CDR3 is CASSLHRPSGKETQYF. The CDR3 nucleotides read TGTGCCAGCAGTTTACACAGGCCTAGCGGGAAGGAGACCCAGTACTTC.

The chain links TRBV28 to TRBJ2-7; D may be TRBD2 (5 bases). Trimming removed 3 bases at V and 7 bases at J, with 16 bases between. Germline values: CDR1 MDHEN, CDR2 SYDVKM. The CDR3 contains 14 residues. The CDR3 DNA reads TGTGCCAGCAGTTTTAGGACTCAGGTCGATGAGCAGTACTTC. This gives the protein CASSFRTQVDEQYF.

The chain combines TRBV30 with TRBJ2-5; TRBD2 is a possible D gene (5 bases). The CDR3 is 11 residues long. The germline CDR1 and CDR2 sequences are GTSNPN and SVGIG (reference sequence). V lost 3 bases and J lost 11, with 13 bases in between. In DNA form, the CDR3 reads TGTGCCTGGAGAGGGATGAGGGAGCAGTACTTC. Its protein product is CAWRGMREQYF. The complete variable domain, with remaining parts taken from reference TRBV30 and TRBJ2-5, reads SQTIHQWPATLVQPVGSPLSLECTVEGTSNPNLYWYRQAAGRGLQLLFYSVGIGQISSEVPQNLSASRPQDRQFILSSKKLLLSDSGFYLCAWRGMREQYFGPGTRLLVL.

The V and J genes are TRBV18 and TRBJ2-3, with unresolved D. CDR1 and CDR2 (germline): KGHSH, LQKENI. The V end was cut by 2 bases, the J end by 4 bases, with 10 bases between. The CDR3 covers 14 residues. The CDR3 spells CASSPETPADTQYF. The CDR3 DNA follows: TGTGCCAGCTCACCAGAGACCCCGGCAGATACGCAGTATTTT.

The chain has TRBV6-1 and TRBJ2-1; D call uncertain. Trimming took off 3 bases at V and 0 bases at J, with 9 bases between the two ends. CDR3 size: 15 residues. Germline V gene lookup returns CDR1 MNHNS and CDR2 SASEGT. The CDR3 here is CASSDARHSYNEQFF. CDR3 sequence (DNA): TGTGCCAGCAGTGACGCCAGGCACTCCTACAATGAGCAGTTCTTC.

This clone was detected once. The chain is built from TRBV19 and TRBJ2-7; 10 bases are shared with TRBD2. Germline CDR1 reads LNHDA; CDR2 reads SQIVND (reference sequence). The CDR3 loop spans 17 amino acids. The V gene end was trimmed by 1 base and the J gene end by 2 bases; junction bases not matched to a gene: 8. The CDR3 sequence is CASSIARASGSTYEQYF. CDR3 nucleotides: TGTGCCAGTAGTATAGCCCGGGCTAGCGGGAGTACCTACGAGCAGTACTTC.

The chain recombines TRBV6-1 with TRBJ1-1; a possible D gene is TRBD1 (6 bases). Trimming removed 3 bases at V and 4 bases at J, with 15 bases between. CDR1 is MNHNS and CDR2 is SASEGT in the germline V gene. The CDR3 is made up of 15 amino acids. In DNA, the CDR3 is TGTGCCAGCAGTGAGCGGGAGGAGGGGGGCACTGAAGCTTTCTTT. This codes for CASSEREEGGTEAFF.

This clone was found once. The chain combines TRBV15 with TRBJ2-3, with TRBD2 matching 11 bases. This CDR3 comprises 16 residues. Germline V gene lookup returns CDR1 LNHNV and CDR2 YYDKDF (reference sequence). J gave up 0 bases and V 3 bases, and 2 bases lay outside the gene matches. The CDR3 region is CATSRGLAASTDTQYF. The CDR3 DNA sequence: TGTGCCACCAGCAGGGGACTAGCGGCTAGCACAGATACGCAGTATTTT.

The V and J genes are TRBV5-6 and TRBJ2-7; D not certain. CDR3 length equals 16 residues. Germline V gene sequence: CDR1 SGHDT, CDR2 YYEEEE. Trimming left V 1 base short and J 5 bases short, with 19 bases between. The CDR3 DNA reads TGTGCCAGCAGCTTGTCGGAGACAACGTCTTGGAACGAGCAGTACTTC. Protein sequence: CASSLSETTSWNEQYF. Full variable domain (missing parts from reference TRBV5-6 and TRBJ2-7): DAGVTQSPTHLIKTRGQQVTLRCSPKSGHDTVSWYQQALGQGPQFIFQYYEEEERQRGNFPDRFSGHQFPNYSSELNVNALLLGDSALYLCASSLSETTSWNEQYFGPGTRLTVT.

The V call is TRBV29-1, the J call TRBJ2-2; D not certain. CDR3 size: 13 residues. The germline CDR1 and CDR2 sequences are SQVTM and ANQGSEA. V lost 5 bases and J 8 bases, leaving 15 bases between the germline ends. Here the CDR3 reads CSVWACGWGELFF. The CDR3 bases are TGCAGCGTTTGGGCCTGTGGGTGGGGGGAGCTGTTTTTT.

This clone was counted only a few times. CDR3: CASRPVGGDSGANVLTF. DNA of the CDR3: TGCGCCAGCAGGCCCGTCGGGGGGGACTCTGGGGCCAACGTCCTGACTTTC. The chain recombines TRBV4-1 with TRBJ2-6; the match to TRBD2 covers 8 bases. Germline CDR1 reads MGHRA; CDR2 reads YSYEKL. V shed 6 bases, J shed 0 bases, and the junction held 7 bases outside the gene matches. This CDR3 has 17 amino acids.

Only one count was recorded for this clone. The rearrangement joins TRBV5-3 to TRBJ2-6; D call uncertain. TRBV5-3 carries the ORF label, with uncertain function. The V and J ends lost 7 bases and 5 bases respectively, with 16 bases between them. The CDR3 is 15 amino acids. The CDR3 nucleotides read TGTGCCAGATATGGTGAACAAAGTCGGGCCAACGTCCTGACTTTC. Translation: CARYGEQSRANVLTF.

The chain employs TRBV5-1 and TRBJ1-1; 10 nucleotides agree with TRBD1. The germline CDR1 and CDR2 sequences are SGHRS and YFSETQ. V was pared by 4 bases and J by 0 bases, with 12 bases of the junction left unmatched. The CDR3 covers 18 residues. CDR3 residues: CASSPDRGRVGMNTEAFF. CDR3 bases: TGCGCCAGCAGCCCCGACAGGGGGCGCGTCGGAATGAACACTGAAGCTTTCTTT.

This clone appeared once. The CDR3 ends on some other residue instead of the conserved phenylalanine or tryptophan, so this is likely a read error. It is unclear where the CDR3 begins or ends on the DNA, so no DNA is shown, and the CDR3 is as TCRdb lists it. The chain uses TRBV5-4 and TRBJ2-7; whether TRBD2, the table's D call, matches the DNA was not checked. The CDR3 adds up to 11 amino acids, both ends counted. Germline V gene data show CDR1 as SGHNT and CDR2 as YYREEE (reference sequence). This CDR3 reads CASSQGGRELY.

In its sample, this clone was seen a few times. The chain is built from TRBV6-1 and TRBJ1-2, with 8 bases aligning to TRBD1. Germline V lookup: CDR1 MNHNS, CDR2 SASEGT. V was pared by 0 bases and J by 6 bases, with 3 bases of the junction left unmatched. The CDR3 totals 14 residues. DNA of the CDR3: TGTGCCAGCAGTGAAGCGGACAGGGACCATGGCTACACCTTC. It is translated as CASSEADRDHGYTF.

The CDR3 DNA reads as TGTGCCAGCAGTAAACAAAGGCCAGATACGCAGTATTTT. Protein product: CASSKQRPDTQYF. This chain joins TRBV25-1 and TRBJ2-3; D call uncertain. Trimming stripped 5 bases from V and 4 bases from J, with 10 bases between. CDR1 is MGHDK and CDR2 is SYGVNS in the germline V gene. This CDR3 comprises 13 residues.

The rearrangement links TRBV6-5 to TRBJ2-1; TRBD2 aligns across 11 bases. V lost 2 bases to trimming and J lost 5 bases; unmatched junction nucleotides: 5. The CDR3 has 16 amino acids. CDR1 is MNHEY, CDR2 SVGAGI, per germline. This chain's CDR3 is CASSYRGLADNNEQFF. CDR3 nucleotides: TGTGCCAGCAGTTACCGGGGACTAGCGGATAACAATGAGCAGTTCTTC.

The V call is TRBV25-1, the J call TRBJ1-4; 9 nucleotides align to TRBD1. Germline trimming cut 4 bases from V and 7 bases from J; bases unmatched to any gene: 10. Germline CDR1 is MGHDK and CDR2 is SYGVNS. The CDR3 extends over 16 amino acids. CDR3 bases: TGTGCCAGCAGTGTTAGAACCGGGACAGGGACTGAAAAACTGTTTTTT. Its translation: CASSVRTGTGTEKLFF. Based on the CDR3 plus reference TRBV25-1 and TRBJ1-4, the full variable domain is EADIYQTPRYLVIGTGKKITLECSQTMGHDKMYWYQQDPGMELHLIHYSYGVNSTEKGDLSSESTVSRIRTEHFPLTLESARPSHTSQYLCASSVRTGTGTEKLFFGSGTQLSVL.

The J gene is TRBJ2-7, the V gene TRBV7-6, with 10 bases matching TRBD1. The CDR3 contains 15 residues. The V segment lost 5 bases and the J segment 3 bases; nucleotides outside the gene matches: 7. Germline V lookup: CDR1 SGHVS, CDR2 FNYEAQ. CDR3 protein: CASSRRGTGVYEQYF. The CDR3, as DNA: TGTGCCAGCAGCCGGAGAGGGACAGGGGTCTACGAGCAGTACTTC.

The rearrangement joins TRBV2 to TRBJ1-1; D is unclear. This CDR3 contains 14 residues. Germline assignment: CDR1 SNHLY and CDR2 FYNNEI. Trimming stripped 8 bases from V and 7 bases from J, with 20 bases between. The CDR3 region is CASSQDPGPGEAFF. DNA for the CDR3: TGTGCCAGCTCCCAGGACCCAGGTCCTGGTGAAGCTTTCTTT.

J is TRBJ2-7 and V is TRBV6-4, with D possibly being TRBD1 or TRBD2 (5 bases each). Germline-derived CDR1 and CDR2 are MRHNA and SNTAGT. Trimming left V 8 bases short and J 0 bases short, with 11 bases between. The length of the CDR3 is 13 residues. In DNA, the CDR3 is TGTGCCAGCTCGGGACCGATCTCCTACGAGCAGTACTTC. Translation: CASSGPISYEQYF.

The rearrangement uses TRBV6-5 and TRBJ2-1, with D perhaps matching TRBD1 (6 bases). Germline CDR1 MNHEY, CDR2 SVGAGI. Trimming removed 6 bases at V and 4 bases at J, with 13 bases between. The CDR3 totals 14 residues. The CDR3 loop is CASSPQGGYNEQFF. The DNA of the CDR3 is TGTGCCAGCAGCCCACAGGGTGGGTACAATGAGCAGTTCTTC.

The V gene is TRBV7-9, the J gene TRBJ2-6; TRBD2 is a possible D gene (6 bases). This CDR3 comprises 15 residues. V was shortened by 3 bases and J by 3 bases, with 9 bases between the two germline ends. Germline assignment: CDR1 SEHNR and CDR2 FQNEAQ (reference sequence). CDR3 in DNA: TGTGCCAGCAGCTTCGGGGGAGGTGGGGCCAACGTCCTGACTTTC. Its protein is CASSFGGGGANVLTF.

The chain joins TRBV4-1 to TRBJ1-2; D perhaps matches TRBD1 (5 bases). The CDR3 has 14 residues. V was cut by 6 bases and J by 7 bases, with 18 bases left in between. Germline V gene sequence: CDR1 MGHRA, CDR2 YSYEKL. The CDR3 here is CASSKGVGGLGYTF. The CDR3 DNA reads as TGCGCCAGCAGTAAAGGGGTCGGGGGTCTTGGCTACACCTTC.

The V and J genes are TRBV7-9 and TRBJ1-4; D is perhaps TRBD1 (5 bases). The germline V gene has CDR1 SEHNR and CDR2 FQNEAQ (reference sequence). V was cut by 5 bases and J by 7 bases, with 11 bases left in between. The CDR3 loop spans 13 amino acids. CDR3 DNA: TGTGCCAGCAGCCCAAAGAGGGGTGAAAAACTGTTTTTT. Its translation is CASSPKRGEKLFF. The full variable domain, rest sourced from reference TRBV7-9 and TRBJ1-4, is DTGVSQNPRHKITKRGQNVTFRCDPISEHNRLYWYRQTLGQGPEFLTYFQNEAQLEKSRLLSDRFSAERPKGSFSTLEIQRTEQGDSAMYLCASSPKRGEKLFFGSGTQLSVL.

This clone has a handful of counts. This chain links TRBV5-4 with TRBJ2-7, with D perhaps being TRBD1 or TRBD2 (5 bases each). CDR1 and CDR2 (germline): SGHNT, YYREEE (reference sequence). The CDR3 runs 16 residues. The V end lost 4 bases, the J end lost 3 bases, and 20 bases lay between the germline ends. The CDR3 loop is CASSQTMGTGNYEQYF. The CDR3 DNA reads as TGTGCCAGCAGCCAGACAATGGGGACGGGGAACTACGAGCAGTACTTC.

This rearrangement joins TRBV6-4 to TRBJ2-2; D unresolved. Per germline, CDR1 MRHNA and CDR2 SNTAGT. Trimming cost V 2 bases and J 3 bases, with 4 bases left between them. This CDR3 spans 13 amino acids. The CDR3 DNA follows: TGTGCCAGCAGTGACGCAGACACCGGGGAGCTGTTTTTT. Protein sequence: CASSDADTGELFF.

The V call is TRBV18, the J call TRBJ2-7; the match to TRBD1 covers 8 bases. The CDR3 is 16 amino acids. Germline CDR1 and CDR2: KGHSH and LQKENI. The V and J ends lost 3 bases and 3 bases, in that order; junction bases with no gene match: 10. As DNA, the CDR3 is TGTGCCAGCTCACCCGGGGTTCTGGACAGGGTCTACGAGCAGTACTTC. Protein: CASSPGVLDRVYEQYF.

The chain combines TRBV19 with TRBJ1-2; possibly TRBD1 for D (5 bases). Trimming shortened V by 5 bases and J by 5 bases, and 15 bases separated the two germline ends. The CDR3 loop spans 14 amino acids. Germline loops: CDR1 LNHDA, CDR2 SQIVND (reference sequence). The CDR3 reads CASSPTAGWYGYTF. Written as DNA, the CDR3 is TGTGCCAGTAGTCCGACAGCCGGTTGGTATGGCTACACCTTC. Full variable domain (rest looked up from reference TRBV19 and TRBJ1-2): DGGITQSPKYLFRKEGQNVTLSCEQNLNHDAMYWYRQDPGQGLRLIYYSQIVNDFQKGDIAEGYSVSREKKESFPLTVTSAQKNPTAFYLCASSPTAGWYGYTFGSGTRLTVV.